This TCR beta chain is drawn from a study of blood T cells in healthy people across ages. Findings of the study overall: Nothing was known about donor CMV status, and this possibly confounded expanded clonotype changes.

This clonotype occurred a few times. Its antigen remains unidentified. V was trimmed by 3 bases and J by 4 bases, leaving 9 bases between them. This CDR3 contains 13 residues. Researchers collected about 9.6 milliliters of peripheral blood from every single donor. Combining a sample-barcoded 5' primer with a J-beta primer mix, a second PCR ran for about 6 to 11 cycles. TCRdb re-called the 5' RACE reads through MiXCR, storing one row per CDR3 protein. Seen here are approximately 600,000 distinct CDR3 sequences, about 53% observed once, and the top ten hold around 37%. The sequenced material came from blood. The TCR sequence derives from a man between 60 and 75 years old in good health. The chain joins TRBV12-3 or TRBV12-4 to TRBJ1-1; D might be TRBD1 (5 bases). CDR3 nucleotides: TGTGCCAGCAGTTTCTCAGGGATCACTGAAGCTTTCTTT. The encoded protein is CASSFSGITEAFF.